This T cell receptor beta chain was obtained from a study of shared clonotypes between healthy human individuals (dated by TCRdb to about 2020). For the wider study: Two women and three men aged 18 to 49 years were included in the cohort. Per donor, three plates each were used for CD4 naive and CD4 memory, two for CD8 naive, and one for CD8 memory. To estimate repertoire size and how much clonotype sharing occurs between individuals, the study deeply sequenced the blood TCR repertoires of five healthy adults. Different laboratories and diverse techniques were used to prepare libraries and sequence TCR repertoires, to increase sequencing depth and limit assay-specific biases. Each donor's leukapheresis produced roughly between about 0.8 and 8.9 billion PBMCs. Study-wide conclusions, independent of this receptor: Naive subsets generally had larger estimated clonotype richness than memory subsets. Approximately 5% of naive CD4, approximately 3.7% of naive CD8, 2.3% of memory CD4, and approximately 0.39% of memory CD8 clonotypes were shared across a few donors. The genetic and exposure-history diversity represented was limited by the small number of donors. Compared with non-shared clonotypes, the clonotypes found in all four sorted-subset donors had higher generation probabilities. Sampling was limited to blood, and TCR repertoires in tissue likely differ from TCR repertoires in blood. Incomplete sequencing was indicated by rarefaction of sorted-subset datasets, despite the large sequencing depth. Based on pairwise subsampling, the degree of clonotype sharing among donors was expected to be affected by sequencing depth.

TCR CDR3 regions were amplified from genomic DNA by multiplex PCR using the deep immunoSEQ assay. Extracted genomic DNA from each cell subset was distributed evenly across all wells of several immunoSEQ 96-well plates, and each plate was treated as a replicate. For sorted subsets, about 220 ng of genomic DNA, equivalent to some 30,000 T cell genomes, went into each replicate PCR. Purified libraries were measured with a Qubit 3.0 fluorometer, size-checked on a Bioanalyzer 2100, and measured again with the KAPA Library Quantification kit. A separate single-read 150-cycle Illumina NextSeq 550 flow cell was used to sequence each immunoSEQ 96-well plate. Under the source paper's analysis protocol: Because only junctional sequences without quality scores were contained in the immunoSEQ output, filtering matching that applied to full-length reads could not be performed. Sequences were annotated with PyIR, a Python wrapper for IgBLAST v1.9, and V/J genes and CDR3 were assigned using IMGT germline references. Reads with weak V/J assignments (E-value above 1e-6), missing CDR3, stop codons, out-of-frame junctions, or ambiguous translated residues were removed. A V3J clonotype was defined by an identical inferred V gene, J gene, and CDR3 amino acid sequence. To compute the percentage overlap between repertoires, the number of shared unique clonotypes was divided by the size of the smaller repertoire. Three approaches were used to assess repertoire richness: RTK rarefaction, the Chao1 estimator, and Recon v2.1 estimates of unobserved clonotypes. Generation probabilities for all TCRbeta clonotypes obtained by the gDNA method from a handful of donors were computed using OLGA. Held by TCRdb, this immuneACCESS table contains in-frame sequences only and omits some clones. Under half of the omission traces to an unresolved V gene where checked; the cause of the rest is unknown. The DNA gave D and trimming, while V, J and clone size come from that table. The sample table records millions of clones; about 95% of these occur just once. The ten biggest clones cover 0.85% to 1.3% of the sample.

For this clone: Its antigen has not been determined. No clone much larger than this one lies a single base away; base qualities are absent.

CD8 naive samples were CD45RO-negative cells positively selected for CCR7, giving a CD45RA+CCR7+ population that excluded TemRA cells. Healthy HIV-negative adults with no recently reported acute infections or vaccinations were included as donors. All donors were Caucasian adults living in Nashville, Tennessee, USA. Blood was collected by leukapheresis, and PBMCs were isolated by Ficoll-Histopaque density gradient centrifugation and then cryopreserved in liquid nitrogen vapor phase. Analytical flow cytometry was used to check the purity and quantity of each magnetically sorted T cell population. Genomic DNA was isolated from each sorted fraction and quantified by UV absorbance on a Nanodrop 2000c. After removal of 4 bases from V and 4 bases from J, the junction retains 9 bases not matched to a gene. Inclusive of the bounding cysteine and phenylalanine, the CDR3 is 15 residues long. The kept DNA is CDR3 alone, 45 bases in frame from the first base. The germline V gene specifies SGHRS as CDR1 and YFSETQ as CDR2.

The receptor comes from a man aged 18 to 30 in good health. The sequence joins TRBV5-1 to TRBJ1-1, with 8 central nucleotides matching TRBD1. The sequenced sample consisted of naive CD8+ T cells sorted from blood. Reading the label with the study, this specimen's cell subset or site is: CD45RA+CCR7+. The CDR3 is CASSPGTGMGTEAFF. Here is the DNA: TGCGCCAGCAGCCCAGGGACAGGAATGGGCACTGAAGCTTTCTTT.